This T cell receptor beta chain derives from a study of blood T cells in healthy people across ages. CDR3 length: 14 residues. Germline assignment: CDR1 LGHDT and CDR2 YNNKEL (reference sequence). Sample-barcoded 5' priming and a J-beta primer mix drove a second PCR of 7 to 11 cycles. TCRdb fed the 5' RACE reads into MiXCR, producing one record per CDR3 protein. The data show some 640,000 distinct CDR3 sequences, approximately 30% seen once. A note on this clonotype: Mismatch with germline at one junction end may stem from a read error.

The sequence came from a woman older than 75 in good health. Material: blood. V usage is TRBV3-1 and J usage is TRBJ1-6; D uncertain. The CDR3 nucleotides read TGTGCCGGCAGCCAGGTCCCATCTTTGGGAGCCCTCCACTTT. Translated, it gives CAGSQVPSLGALHF.